The 24 T cell receptor beta chains reported below all come from one sample, sequenced in a study of early stage breast cancer tumors. Clones were sequenced by immunoSEQ multiplex PCR, and TCRdb holds only the in-frame ones, with some missing. The table shows tens of thousands of clones, with approximately 84% occurring only once. Sequences were obtained from blood. These receptors originate from a person aged 45 to 59 with breast cancer.

The rearrangement joins TRBV5-6 to TRBJ2-2, with D perhaps matching TRBD2 (7 bases). The CDR3 extends over 17 amino acids. The germline V gene encodes CDR1 SGHDT and CDR2 YYEEEE. V lost 7 bases, J lost 1 base, and 20 bases lay in between. CDR3: CASYLFGGGGNTGELFF. Here the CDR3 DNA reads TGTGCCAGCTACCTCTTCGGGGGAGGGGGGAACACCGGGGAGCTGTTTTTT.

This rearrangement joins TRBV5-1 to TRBJ2-2; D might be TRBD2 (5 bases). The germline V and J ends were trimmed by 0 bases and 1 base, with 10 bases remaining between them. Germline values: CDR1 SGHRS, CDR2 YFSETQ. The CDR3 is 16 amino acids. The CDR3 here is CASSLVPGGNTGELFF. The DNA for the CDR3 is TGCGCCAGCAGCTTGGTCCCAGGAGGGAACACCGGGGAGCTGTTTTTT.

The rearrangement uses TRBV5-1 and TRBJ1-2; 8 nucleotides agree with TRBD1. CDR3 size: 15 residues. Germline loops: CDR1 SGHRS, CDR2 YFSETQ. Trimming took 0 bases from V and 3 from J; bases not matched to a gene: 4. The CDR3, as DNA: TGCGCCAGCAGCTTGGCAGGGGGCGCGGACTATGGCTACACCTTC. Translating it yields CASSLAGGADYGYTF.

The rearrangement links TRBV11-2 to TRBJ2-1; unclear D gene. Per the germline V gene, CDR1 is SGHAT and CDR2 is FQNNGV. Trimming removed 1 base from V and 3 bases from J, with 7 bases in between. This CDR3 comprises 14 residues. CDR3 residues: CASSLGGSYNEQFF. CDR3 coding DNA: TGTGCCAGCAGCTTAGGGGGAAGCTACAATGAGCAGTTCTTC.

The chain has TRBV5-1 and TRBJ2-5, with D hard to call. Trimming took off 4 bases at V and 5 bases at J, with 15 bases between the two ends. Germline V gene sequence: CDR1 SGHRS, CDR2 YFSETQ. This CDR3 has 14 residues. CDR3 in amino acids: CASSTGPVEETQYF. The DNA for the CDR3 is TGCGCCAGCAGCACCGGACCAGTCGAGGAGACCCAGTACTTC. Drawing the rest from reference TRBV5-1 and TRBJ2-5, the complete variable domain is KAGVTQTPRYLIKTRGQQVTLSCSPISGHRSVSWYQQTPGQGLQFLFEYFSETQRNKGNFPGRFSGRQFSNSRSEMNVSTLELGDSALYLCASSTGPVEETQYFGPGTRLLVL.

This clone was observed a few times. This rearrangement joins TRBV5-1 to TRBJ1-5, with D maybe TRBD1 (5 bases). Trimming cost V 4 bases and J 5 bases, with 16 bases left between them. This CDR3 has 15 amino acids. The germline V gene encodes CDR1 SGHRS and CDR2 YFSETQ. The CDR3 protein is CASSPSGGSHQPQHF. The CDR3 DNA follows: TGCGCCAGCAGCCCCTCGGGGGGGTCCCATCAGCCCCAGCATTTT.

This chain joins TRBV7-2 and TRBJ1-2; D is possibly TRBD1 (5 bases). Germline V CDR1 and CDR2: SGHTA, FQGNSA. The CDR3 totals 14 residues. Trimming cost V 5 bases and J 4 bases, with 14 bases left between them. The CDR3 DNA sequence: TGTGCCAGCAGCACCTTAGGGGTTGGCTATGGCTACACCTTC. Its protein product is CASSTLGVGYGYTF.

The chain employs TRBV29-1 and TRBJ1-1, with 7 positions matching TRBD1. In germline, CDR1 is SQVTM, CDR2 ANQGSEA. This CDR3 is 13 amino acids long. V shed 4 bases, J shed 5 bases, and the junction held 7 bases outside the gene matches. CDR3 nucleotide sequence: TGCAGCGTTGTTCGGCAGGGGGGGACTGAAGCTTTCTTT. Residues: CSVVRQGGTEAFF.

The chain carries TRBV19 and TRBJ2-4; D unclear. The CDR3 sequence is 16 residues long. Germline V lookup: CDR1 LNHDA, CDR2 SQIVND (reference sequence). V dropped 1 base and J dropped 0 bases, with 10 bases sitting between them. The CDR3 DNA reads TGTGCCAGTAGTATAGTTGGGATGGTAGCCAAAAACATTCAGTACTTC. Translation: CASSIVGMVAKNIQYF.

This chain connects TRBV6-1 to TRBJ2-2; possibly TRBD1 for D (6 bases). In germline, CDR1 is MNHNS, CDR2 SASEGT. V lost 9 bases and J 3 bases, leaving 11 bases between the germline ends. There are 13 residues in the CDR3. The CDR3 region has the DNA TGTGCCAGACGGGACACCTACACCGGGGAGCTGTTTTTT. This gives the protein CARRDTYTGELFF.

V gene TRBV7-9 combines with J gene TRBJ2-2; 13 bases match TRBD2. The germline gives CDR1 SEHNR, CDR2 FQNEAQ (reference sequence). Trimming removed 1 base from V and 3 bases from J; junction bases left unmatched: 8. CDR3 size: 19 residues. This CDR3 is CASSLVLLAGGPHTGELFF. The DNA of the CDR3 is TGTGCCAGCAGCTTAGTATTACTAGCGGGAGGGCCGCACACCGGGGAGCTGTTTTTT.

This clone was found once. The rearrangement links TRBV29-1 to TRBJ1-2; D unclear. Trimming removed 1 base at V and 2 bases at J, with 11 bases between. Per germline, CDR1 SQVTM and CDR2 ANQGSEA. This CDR3 contains 14 residues. CDR3 coding DNA: TGCAGCGTTGAAGGCGTCGTCGGAAACTATGGCTACACCTTC. Amino acid sequence: CSVEGVVGNYGYTF.

The J gene is TRBJ2-2, the V gene TRBV9; 8 bases agree with TRBD1. There are 17 residues in the CDR3. The V gene's germline CDR1 is SGDLS and CDR2 YYNGEE. V shed 4 bases, J shed 0 bases, and the junction held 8 bases outside the gene matches. CDR3 sequence: CASSLRRDRTNTGELFF. CDR3 DNA: TGTGCCAGCAGCCTTCGCCGGGACAGGACGAACACCGGGGAGCTGTTTTTT.

In this sample, this clone turned up a few times. The V call is TRBV2, the J call TRBJ1-5, with D maybe TRBD1 (5 bases). V lost 6 bases and J lost 3, with 12 bases in between. The CDR3 sequence is 14 residues long. Looked up from germline, CDR1 is SNHLY and CDR2 is FYNNEI. CDR3 DNA sequence: TGTGCCAGCAGCGAAAAGGGGTACAATCAGCCCCAGCATTTT. This gives the protein CASSEKGYNQPQHF. Filled out from reference TRBV2 and TRBJ1-5, the complete variable domain reads EPEVTQTPSHQVTQMGQEVILRCVPISNHLYFYWYRQILGQKVEFLVSFYNNEISEKSEIFDDQFSVERPDGSNFTLKIRSTKLEDSAMYFCASSEKGYNQPQHFGDGTRLSIL.

The rearrangement links TRBV5-5 to TRBJ2-5, with D maybe TRBD2 (6 bases). V was trimmed by 6 bases and J by 2 bases, leaving 11 bases between them. CDR3 length: 13 amino acids. Germline lookup yields CDR1 SGHKS and CDR2 YYEKEE (reference sequence). Here the CDR3 reads CASTWGVQETQYF. The CDR3 coding sequence is TGTGCCAGCACCTGGGGGGTTCAAGAGACCCAGTACTTC.

The chain carries TRBV1 and TRBJ2-5; TRBD2 is the table's D call, not checked against the DNA. TRBV1 is labeled a pseudogene. The length of the CDR3 is 16 residues. DNA for the CDR3: TGCACCAGCAGCCATCCACTAGCGGGACCGCTCGGGACCCAGTACTTC. Translated, it gives CTSSHPLAGPLGTQYF.

The chain has TRBV11-1 and TRBJ2-3; possibly TRBD1 or TRBD2 for D (6 bases each). The CDR3 consists of 17 residues. Trimming shortened V by 1 base and J by 1 base, and 15 bases separated the two germline ends. The germline gives CDR1 SGHAT, CDR2 FQDESV (reference sequence). The CDR3 DNA reads TGTGCCAGCAGCTTAGAAAATCGGAGGGGGGGCACAGATACGCAGTATTTT. It translates to CASSLENRRGGTDTQYF.

The J gene is TRBJ1-1, the V gene TRBV27, with TRBD1 as a possible D gene (6 bases). The CDR3 consists of 14 residues. V was clipped by 0 bases and J by 11 bases, with 16 bases between them. Germline V gene data show CDR1 as MNHEY and CDR2 as SMNVEV (reference sequence). CDR3 sequence: CASSLSNWGHDAFF. The CDR3 bases are TGTGCCAGCAGTTTATCCAACTGGGGGCACGACGCTTTCTTT.

The table lists this clone with a few counts. The chain uses TRBV4-2 and TRBJ1-4, with TRBD1 matching over 8 bases. The germline gives CDR1 LGHNA, CDR2 YNFKEQ. The CDR3 extends over 13 amino acids. The J segment lost 7 bases and the V segment lost 4 bases, leaving 2 bases of the junction unmatched. The CDR3 DNA follows: TGTGCCAGCAGCCCGGGACAGGCTGAAAAACTGTTTTTT. This gives the protein CASSPGQAEKLFF.

This clone occurred once. V is TRBV7-2 and J is TRBJ2-5; the D is unclear. The ends were cut back, 2 bases at V and 0 bases at J, with 16 bases in the middle. The CDR3 loop spans 17 amino acids. CDR1 is SGHTA, CDR2 FQGNSA, per germline. CDR3 coding DNA: TGTGCCAGCAGCTTATACCCCGGCCGGTCCGACCAAGAGACCCAGTACTTC. As protein: CASSLYPGRSDQETQYF.

The chain has TRBV7-2 and TRBJ2-7; a weak D match, TRBD2 (6 bases). The CDR3 loop spans 15 amino acids. CDR1 and CDR2 (germline): SGHTA, FQGNSA. Trimming left V 0 bases short and J 0 bases short, with 9 bases between. The CDR3 sequence: CASSLAWDFSYEQYF. The CDR3 DNA is TGTGCCAGCAGCTTAGCCTGGGACTTCTCCTACGAGCAGTACTTC.

The table lists this clone with a count of one. The chain couples TRBV28 to TRBJ2-7, with 7 bases fitting TRBD1. The CDR3 loop spans 14 amino acids. With V trimmed by 7 bases and J by 3 bases, 9 bases remained unmatched. Germline V CDR1 and CDR2: MDHEN, SYDVKM. The CDR3 sequence is CASTPTGELYEQYF. The CDR3 bases are TGTGCCAGCACGCCAACAGGGGAACTCTACGAGCAGTACTTC.

V usage is TRBV9 and J usage is TRBJ2-1; D gene uncertain. V lost 4 bases and J lost 1, with 12 bases in between. The germline V gene encodes CDR1 SGDLS and CDR2 YYNGEE. The CDR3 spans 15 residues. The CDR3 DNA reads as TGTGCCAGCAGCCCTCAGGAAAATTCCTACAATGAGCAGTTCTTC. This sequence encodes CASSPQENSYNEQFF.

In its sample, this clone was seen once. The rearrangement joins TRBV5-1 to TRBJ1-1, with unresolved D. The germline V gene has CDR1 SGHRS and CDR2 YFSETQ. V was cut by 0 bases and J by 5 bases, with 11 bases left in between. This CDR3 contains 14 residues. The CDR3 DNA follows: TGCGCCAGCAGCTTGGCGGCGCTCGGGACTGAAGCTTTCTTT. Amino acids: CASSLAALGTEAFF. Complete variable domain (other parts from reference TRBV5-1 and TRBJ1-1): KAGVTQTPRYLIKTRGQQVTLSCSPISGHRSVSWYQQTPGQGLQFLFEYFSETQRNKGNFPGRFSGRQFSNSRSEMNVSTLELGDSALYLCASSLAALGTEAFFGQGTRLTVV.